This T cell receptor beta chain originates from a study of cytomegalovirus exposure and HLA in healthy donors. Overall study findings and caveats: There were 150 to 200 TCR beta chains listed as cytomegalovirus-associated.

The PCR ran on 60 Vbeta and 13 Jbeta primers. The data were produced by immunoSEQ multiplex PCR, yet TCRdb's version contains in-frame clones alone and is incomplete. The data show 150,000 to 200,000 clones, roughly 80% seen once. The V end lost 1 base, the J end lost 4 bases, and 16 bases lay between the germline ends. The CDR3 consists of 16 residues. Germline V gene data show CDR1 as MNHEY and CDR2 as SVGAGI. On this clone: Antigen specificity is unknown.

Sequencing input: PBMCs. This clonotype was obtained from a woman aged 18-29 years in good health and CMV-seronegative. The gene calls are TRBV6-5 and TRBJ1-2, with TRBD1 as a possible D gene (5 bases). CDR3 in amino acids: CASSYLGQGASYGYTF. In DNA, the CDR3 is TGTGCCAGCAGTTACTTGGGGCAGGGTGCTTCCTATGGCTACACCTTC.